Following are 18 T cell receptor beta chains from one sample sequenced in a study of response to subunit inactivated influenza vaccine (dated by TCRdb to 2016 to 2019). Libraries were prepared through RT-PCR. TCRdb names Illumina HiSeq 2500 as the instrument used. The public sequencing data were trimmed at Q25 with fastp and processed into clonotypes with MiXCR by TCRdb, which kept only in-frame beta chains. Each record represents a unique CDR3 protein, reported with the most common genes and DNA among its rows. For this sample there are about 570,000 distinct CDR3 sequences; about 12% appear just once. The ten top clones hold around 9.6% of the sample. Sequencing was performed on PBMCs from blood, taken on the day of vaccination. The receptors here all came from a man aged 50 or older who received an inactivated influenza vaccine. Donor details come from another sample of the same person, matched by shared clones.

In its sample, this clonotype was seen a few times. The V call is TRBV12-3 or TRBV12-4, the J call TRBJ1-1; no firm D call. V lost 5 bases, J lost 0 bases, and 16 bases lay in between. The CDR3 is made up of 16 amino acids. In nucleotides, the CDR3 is TGTGCCAGCAGTCCCGGACGGACGATCATGAACACTGAAGCTTTCTTT. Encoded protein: CASSPGRTIMNTEAFF.

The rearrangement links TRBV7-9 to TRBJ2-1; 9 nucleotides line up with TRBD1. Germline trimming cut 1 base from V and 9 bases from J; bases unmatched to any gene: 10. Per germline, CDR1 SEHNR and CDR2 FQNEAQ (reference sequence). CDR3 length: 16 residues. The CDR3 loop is CASSLGTGVVEGEQFF. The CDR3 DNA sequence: TGTGCCAGCAGCTTAGGGACAGGGGTGGTGGAAGGTGAGCAGTTCTTC.

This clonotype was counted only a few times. CDR3 sequence reads: CASSLLGRDGLAGLSYEQYF. The CDR3, as DNA: TGTGCCAGCAGCTTATTGGGCAGGGATGGACTAGCGGGCCTCTCCTACGAGCAGTACTTC. This chain joins TRBV11-2 and TRBJ2-7; 11 bases match TRBD2. The CDR3 spans 20 residues. Germline loops: CDR1 SGHAT, CDR2 FQNNGV. The J segment lost 0 bases and the V segment lost 2 bases, leaving 15 bases of the junction unmatched. The whole variable domain, remainder taken from reference TRBV11-2 and TRBJ2-7, is EAGVAQSPRYKIIEKRQSVAFWCNPISGHATLYWYQQILGQGPKLLIQFQNNGVVDDSQLPKDRFSAERLKGVDSTLKIQPAKLEDSAVYLCASSLLGRDGLAGLSYEQYFGPGTRLTVT.

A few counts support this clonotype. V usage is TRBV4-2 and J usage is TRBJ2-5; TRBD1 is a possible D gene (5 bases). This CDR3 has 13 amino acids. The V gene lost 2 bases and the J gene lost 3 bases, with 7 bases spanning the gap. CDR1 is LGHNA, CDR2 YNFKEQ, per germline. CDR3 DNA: TGTGCCAGCAGCCAACCAGGGAAAGAGACCCAGTACTTC. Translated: CASSQPGKETQYF.

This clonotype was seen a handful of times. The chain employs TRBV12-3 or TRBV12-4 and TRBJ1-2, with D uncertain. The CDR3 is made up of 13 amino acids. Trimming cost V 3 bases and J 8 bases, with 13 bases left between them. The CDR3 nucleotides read TGTGCCAGCAGTTTGATGGTCAGTTGGGGCTACACCTTC. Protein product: CASSLMVSWGYTF.

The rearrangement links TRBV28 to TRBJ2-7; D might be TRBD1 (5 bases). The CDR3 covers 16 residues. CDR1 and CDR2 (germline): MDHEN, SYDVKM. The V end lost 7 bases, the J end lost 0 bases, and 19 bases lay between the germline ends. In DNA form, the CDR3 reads TGTGCCAGCACTACCTACAGGTCCCCTTTCTCCTACGAGCAGTACTTC. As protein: CASTTYRSPFSYEQYF.

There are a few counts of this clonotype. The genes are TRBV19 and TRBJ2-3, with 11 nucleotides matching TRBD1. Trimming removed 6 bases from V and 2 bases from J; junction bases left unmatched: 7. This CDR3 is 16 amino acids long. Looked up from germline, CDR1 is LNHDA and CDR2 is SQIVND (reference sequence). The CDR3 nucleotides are TGTGCCAGTAGACCCTGGGACAGGGGGAACACAGATACGCAGTATTTT. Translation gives CASRPWDRGNTDTQYF.

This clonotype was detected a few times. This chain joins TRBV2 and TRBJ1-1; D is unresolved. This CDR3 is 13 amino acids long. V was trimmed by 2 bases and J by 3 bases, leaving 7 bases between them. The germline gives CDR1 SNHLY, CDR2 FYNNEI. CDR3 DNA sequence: TGTGCCAGCAGTGAACGGGCGGACACTGAAGCTTTCTTT. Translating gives CASSERADTEAFF.

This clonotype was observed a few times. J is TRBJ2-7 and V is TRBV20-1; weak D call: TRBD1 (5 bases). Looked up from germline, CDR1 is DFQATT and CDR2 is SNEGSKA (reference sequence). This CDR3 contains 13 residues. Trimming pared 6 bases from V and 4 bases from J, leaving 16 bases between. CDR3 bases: TGCAGTGCCGACCGGGCAGGGCTATACGAGCAGTACTTC. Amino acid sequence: CSADRAGLYEQYF.

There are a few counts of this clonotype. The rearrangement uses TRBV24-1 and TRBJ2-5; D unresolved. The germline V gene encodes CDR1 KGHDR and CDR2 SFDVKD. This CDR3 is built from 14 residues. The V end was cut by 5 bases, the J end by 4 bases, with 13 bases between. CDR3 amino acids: CATSADGRSETQYF. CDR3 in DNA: TGTGCCACCAGTGCCGACGGAAGGTCAGAGACCCAGTACTTC.

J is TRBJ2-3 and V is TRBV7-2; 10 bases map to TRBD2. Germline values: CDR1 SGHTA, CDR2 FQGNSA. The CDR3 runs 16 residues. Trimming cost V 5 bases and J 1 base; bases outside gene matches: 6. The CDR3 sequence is CASSKGGTSGTDTQYF. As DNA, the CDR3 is TGTGCCAGCAGCAAAGGCGGGACTAGCGGCACAGATACGCAGTATTTT.

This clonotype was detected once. The CDR3 DNA is TGTGCCAGTAGACCCATAGCGGGAGTACGGGGAGATACGCAGTATTTT. Its protein product is CASRPIAGVRGDTQYF. V is TRBV19 and J is TRBJ2-3; the match to TRBD2 covers 9 bases. The CDR3 covers 16 residues. V lost 6 bases, J lost 5 bases, and 12 bases stayed unmatched. CDR1 and CDR2 from the germline V gene are LNHDA and SQIVND (reference sequence).

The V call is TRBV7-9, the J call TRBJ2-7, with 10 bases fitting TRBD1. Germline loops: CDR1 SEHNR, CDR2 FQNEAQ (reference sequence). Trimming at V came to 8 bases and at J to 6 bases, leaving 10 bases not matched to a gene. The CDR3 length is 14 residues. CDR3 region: CASGWTGGFSEQYF. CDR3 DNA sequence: TGTGCCAGCGGCTGGACAGGGGGATTCTCCGAGCAGTACTTC.

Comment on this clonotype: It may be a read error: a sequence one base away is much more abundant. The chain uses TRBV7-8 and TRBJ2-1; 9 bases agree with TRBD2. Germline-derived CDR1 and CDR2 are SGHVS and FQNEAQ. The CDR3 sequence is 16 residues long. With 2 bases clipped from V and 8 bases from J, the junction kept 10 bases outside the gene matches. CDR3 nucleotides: TGTGCCAGCAGCTTAATGGCTAGCGGGGTTGGGGATGAGCAGTTCTTC. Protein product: CASSLMASGVGDEQFF.

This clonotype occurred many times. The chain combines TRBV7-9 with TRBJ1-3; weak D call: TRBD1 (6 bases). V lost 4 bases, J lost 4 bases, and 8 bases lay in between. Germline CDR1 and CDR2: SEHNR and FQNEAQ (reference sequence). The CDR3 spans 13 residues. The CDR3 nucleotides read TGTGCCAGCAGCTCAGGACAGGGAAACACCATATATTTT. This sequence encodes CASSSGQGNTIYF.

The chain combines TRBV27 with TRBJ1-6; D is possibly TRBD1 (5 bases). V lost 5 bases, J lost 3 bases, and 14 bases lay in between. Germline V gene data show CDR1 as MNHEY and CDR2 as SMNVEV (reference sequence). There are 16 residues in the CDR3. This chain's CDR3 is CASSGIGGGYNSPLHF. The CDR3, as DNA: TGTGCCAGCAGTGGGATCGGGGGAGGCTATAATTCACCCCTCCACTTT.

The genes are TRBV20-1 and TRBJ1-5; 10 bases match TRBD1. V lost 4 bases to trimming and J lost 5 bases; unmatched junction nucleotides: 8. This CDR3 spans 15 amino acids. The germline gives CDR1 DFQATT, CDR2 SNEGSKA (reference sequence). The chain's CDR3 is CSANPGQGIYQPQHF. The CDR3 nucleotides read TGCAGTGCTAATCCGGGACAGGGGATATATCAGCCCCAGCATTTT.

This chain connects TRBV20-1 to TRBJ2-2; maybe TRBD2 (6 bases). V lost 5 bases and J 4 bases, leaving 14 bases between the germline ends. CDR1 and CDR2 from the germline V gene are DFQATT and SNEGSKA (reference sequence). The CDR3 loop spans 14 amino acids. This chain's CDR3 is CSARRDFITGELFF. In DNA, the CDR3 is TGCAGTGCTCGACGGGACTTCATCACCGGGGAGCTGTTTTTT.